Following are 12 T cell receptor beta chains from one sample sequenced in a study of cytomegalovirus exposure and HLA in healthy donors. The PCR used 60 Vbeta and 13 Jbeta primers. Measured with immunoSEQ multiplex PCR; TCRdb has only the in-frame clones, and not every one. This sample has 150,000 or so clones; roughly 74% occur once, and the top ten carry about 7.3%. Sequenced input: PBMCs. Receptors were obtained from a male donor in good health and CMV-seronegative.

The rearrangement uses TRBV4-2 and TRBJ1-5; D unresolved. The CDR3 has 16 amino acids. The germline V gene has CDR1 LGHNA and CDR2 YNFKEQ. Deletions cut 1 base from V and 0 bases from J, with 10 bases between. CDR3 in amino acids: CASSQVPRVSNQPQHF. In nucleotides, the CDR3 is TGTGCCAGCAGCCAAGTACCGAGGGTTAGCAATCAGCCCCAGCATTTT.

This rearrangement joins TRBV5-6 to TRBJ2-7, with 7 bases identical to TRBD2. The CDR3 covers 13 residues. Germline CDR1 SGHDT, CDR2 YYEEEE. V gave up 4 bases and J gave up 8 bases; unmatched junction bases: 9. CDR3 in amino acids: CASSIGPSGKQYF. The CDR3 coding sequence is TGTGCCAGCAGCATAGGGCCCAGCGGGAAGCAGTACTTC.

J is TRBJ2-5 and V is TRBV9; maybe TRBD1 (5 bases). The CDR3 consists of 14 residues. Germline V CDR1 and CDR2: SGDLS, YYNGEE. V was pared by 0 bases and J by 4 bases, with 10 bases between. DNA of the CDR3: TGTGCCAGCAGCGTAGCTAGGCAGGGAGAGACCCAGTACTTC. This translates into CASSVARQGETQYF. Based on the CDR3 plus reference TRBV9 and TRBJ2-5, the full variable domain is DSGVTQTPKHLITATGQRVTLRCSPRSGDLSVYWYQQSLDQGLQFLIQYYNGEERAKGNILERFSAQQFPDLHSELNLSSLELGDSALYFCASSVARQGETQYFGPGTRLLVL.

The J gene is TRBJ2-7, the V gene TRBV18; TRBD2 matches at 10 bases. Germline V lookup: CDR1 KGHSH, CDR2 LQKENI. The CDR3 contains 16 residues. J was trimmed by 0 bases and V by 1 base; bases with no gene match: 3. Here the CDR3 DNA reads TGTGCCAGCTCACCACTGAGCGGGAGGGCCTCCTACGAGCAGTACTTC. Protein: CASSPLSGRASYEQYF.

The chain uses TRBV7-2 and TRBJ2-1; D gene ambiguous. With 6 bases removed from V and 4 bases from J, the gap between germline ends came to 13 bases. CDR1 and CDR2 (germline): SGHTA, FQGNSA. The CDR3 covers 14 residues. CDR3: CASSPMTRYNEQFF. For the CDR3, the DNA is TGTGCCAGCAGTCCTATGACGAGGTACAATGAGCAGTTCTTC.

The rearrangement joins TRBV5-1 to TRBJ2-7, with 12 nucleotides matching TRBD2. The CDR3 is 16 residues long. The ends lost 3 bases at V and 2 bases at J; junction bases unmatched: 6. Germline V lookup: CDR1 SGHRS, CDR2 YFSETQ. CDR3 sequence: CASSYGTSGQAYEQYF. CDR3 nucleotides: TGCGCCAGCAGCTATGGGACTAGCGGGCAGGCCTACGAGCAGTACTTC.

CDR3: CASSPRQGLYEQYF. Written as DNA, the CDR3 is TGTGCCAGCAGCCCCCGCCAGGGTCTCTACGAGCAGTACTTC. The chain couples TRBV9 to TRBJ2-7, with a possible D match to TRBD1 (5 bases). Deletions cut 4 bases from V and 3 bases from J, with 14 bases between. CDR1 is SGDLS and CDR2 is YYNGEE in the germline V gene. CDR3 length: 14 amino acids.

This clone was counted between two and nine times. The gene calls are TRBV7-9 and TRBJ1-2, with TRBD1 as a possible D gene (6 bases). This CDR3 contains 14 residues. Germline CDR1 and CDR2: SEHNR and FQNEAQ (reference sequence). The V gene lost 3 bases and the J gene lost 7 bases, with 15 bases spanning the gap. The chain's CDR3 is CASSLIPGDAGYTF. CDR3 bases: TGTGCCAGCAGCTTGATTCCAGGGGACGCTGGCTACACCTTC.

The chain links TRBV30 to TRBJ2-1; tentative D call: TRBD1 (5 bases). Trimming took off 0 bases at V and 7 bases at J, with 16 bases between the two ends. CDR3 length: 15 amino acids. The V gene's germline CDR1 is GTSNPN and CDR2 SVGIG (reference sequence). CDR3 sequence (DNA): TGTGCCTGGAGTGTACAGGACCTCGTACGTAATGAGCAGTTCTTC. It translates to CAWSVQDLVRNEQFF. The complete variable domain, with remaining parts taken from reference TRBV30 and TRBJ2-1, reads SQTIHQWPATLVQPVGSPLSLECTVEGTSNPNLYWYRQAAGRGLQLLFYSVGIGQISSEVPQNLSASRPQDRQFILSSKKLLLSDSGFYLCAWSVQDLVRNEQFFGPGTRLTVL.

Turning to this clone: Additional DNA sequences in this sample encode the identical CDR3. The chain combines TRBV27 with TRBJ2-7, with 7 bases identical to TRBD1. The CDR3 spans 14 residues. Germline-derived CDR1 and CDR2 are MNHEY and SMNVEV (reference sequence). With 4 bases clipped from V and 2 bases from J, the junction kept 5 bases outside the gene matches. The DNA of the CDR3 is TGTGCCAGCAGTTCGACAGGGTCTACCTACGAGCAGTACTTC. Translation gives CASSSTGSTYEQYF.

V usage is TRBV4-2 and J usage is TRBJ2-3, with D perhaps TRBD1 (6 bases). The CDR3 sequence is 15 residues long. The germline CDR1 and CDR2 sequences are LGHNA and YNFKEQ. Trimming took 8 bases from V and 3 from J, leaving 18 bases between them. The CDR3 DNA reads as TGTGCCAGCGAATTCGGGAAACAGGGAACAGATACGCAGTATTTT. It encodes CASEFGKQGTDTQYF.

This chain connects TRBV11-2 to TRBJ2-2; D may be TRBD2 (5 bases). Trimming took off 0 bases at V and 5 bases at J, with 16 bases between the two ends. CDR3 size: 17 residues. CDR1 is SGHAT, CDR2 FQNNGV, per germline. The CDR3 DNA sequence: TGTGCCAGCAGCTTAGAGGAGAGCGGACGACGAACCGGGGAGCTGTTTTTT. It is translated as CASSLEESGRRTGELFF.